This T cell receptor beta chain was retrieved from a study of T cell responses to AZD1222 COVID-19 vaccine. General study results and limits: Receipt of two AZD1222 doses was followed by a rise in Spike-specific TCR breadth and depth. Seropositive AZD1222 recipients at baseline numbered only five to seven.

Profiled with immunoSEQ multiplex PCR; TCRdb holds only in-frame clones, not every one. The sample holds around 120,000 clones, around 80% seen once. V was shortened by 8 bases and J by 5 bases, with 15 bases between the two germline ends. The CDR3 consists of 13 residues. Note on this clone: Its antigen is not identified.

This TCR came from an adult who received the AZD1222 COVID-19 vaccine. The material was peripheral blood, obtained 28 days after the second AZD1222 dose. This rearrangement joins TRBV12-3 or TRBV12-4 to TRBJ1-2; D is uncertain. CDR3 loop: CASGYGRRYGYTF. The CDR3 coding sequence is TGTGCCAGCGGTTACGGCAGGCGGTATGGCTACACCTTC.